The sample holds one count of the clone carrying this TCR beta chain. The sample is drawn from a study of T cells in Graves' hyperthyroidism and ophthalmopathy. Using around 10 ml of fresh peripheral blood, PBMCs were prepared. The CDR3 regions of TCR beta were amplified from RNA transcripts. HTBI primers were used for first-round RT-PCR of the TCR CDR3. TCRdb reprocessed the multiplex PCR reads via MiXCR and lists one record per CDR3 protein. The data contain some 560,000 distinct CDR3 sequences, 11% to 15% of them seen just once; the ten biggest clones take up over 11%. Sample: blood. The receptor's source is a woman between 35 and 50 years old with Graves' hyperthyroidism.

The CDR3 coding sequence is TGTGCCAGCAGCATAGCTGGACTAGCGGGATTTCGCTCCTACAATGAGCAGTTCTTC. It translates to CASSIAGLAGFRSYNEQFF. The chain has TRBV9 and TRBJ2-1; TRBD2 aligns across 12 bases. CDR3 length equals 19 residues. Looked up from germline, CDR1 is SGDLS and CDR2 is YYNGEE. V lost 4 bases to trimming and J lost 0 bases; unmatched junction nucleotides: 11.